What follows describes a single T cell receptor (beta chain). The junction departs from germline at one end; a sequencing error may be responsible. This sample is drawn from a study of regulatory T cells in long-lasting Graves disease. CDR3 length: 13 residues. Germline assignment: CDR1 GTSNPN and CDR2 SVGIG (reference sequence). Time point indicated: newly diagnosed GD, antithyroid drugs for less than 3 months. Extracted PBMC RNA gave rise to the TCR library. Investigators prepared the TCR beta libraries by applying iRepertoire HTBI primers and Arm-PCR of CDR3 regions. TCRdb re-called the multiplex PCR reads through MiXCR, storing one row per CDR3 protein. Here the sample spans around 450,000 distinct CDR3 sequences, roughly 15% being singletons. These data were also reused for a study on T cells in Graves' hyperthyroidism and ophthalmopathy.

The chain recombines TRBV30 with TRBJ1-4; D is unclear. The sample was peripheral blood mononuclear cells (PBMCs), taken at new diagnosis, from a patient treated with antithyroid drugs. This clonotype was obtained from a man in his forties with Graves disease. This chain's CDR3 is CACIPATNGKLFF. Here the CDR3 DNA reads TGTGCCTGTATCCCTGCAACTAATGGAAAACTGTTTTTT.